This TCR beta chain was captured by sequencing in a study of blood T cells in healthy people across ages. The study's findings and limits: Bulk PBMC profiling left naive and antigen-experienced comparisons inconclusive.

About this clonotype: Its antigen is unknown.

Using a J-beta primer mix together with a sample-barcoded 5' primer, a second PCR was run for roughly 6 to 11 cycles. CDR3-containing paired-end reads numbering at least 2.5 million came from each sample. TCRdb used MiXCR to reprocess the 5' RACE reads, holding one entry per CDR3 protein. Of around 870,000 distinct CDR3 sequences listed, under 35% are singletons. The people who gave samples were healthy Caucasians from Russia, aged roughly 6 to 90. CDR3 size: 14 residues. Trimming stripped 3 bases from V and 15 bases from J, with 22 bases between. The sequenced sample consisted of blood. The TCR sequence derives from a woman at least 80 years old in good health. The chain combines TRBV12-3 or TRBV12-4 with TRBJ2-3; either TRBD1 or TRBD2 may fit D (5 bases each). CDR3 coding DNA: TGTGCCAGCAGTTTCGGGGTGAGGGGAGATGCGGAATATTTT. Residues: CASSFGVRGDAEYF.